The present TCR beta chain was sequenced within a study of T-cell memory formation after mild COVID-19. The wider study: TCR clustering was largely donor specific. Study observations and caveats: Whether second-wave clones peaking at day 37 were SARS-CoV-2 specific went unconfirmed.

5'RACE with constant-segment primers built TCRalpha and TCRbeta cDNA libraries with UMIs. TCRdb processed the 5' RACE reads anew with MiXCR; each CDR3 protein has one entry. Of 400,000 or so distinct CDR3 sequences in the sample, 15% to 25% were seen once. The CDR3 is 11 amino acids. V lost 7 bases and J lost 4, with 11 bases in between. The germline V gene has CDR1 DFQATT and CDR2 SNEGSKA (reference sequence). In this sample, this clonotype turned up a few times. Antigen unknown. The chain links TRBV20-1 to TRBJ2-7; TRBD1 might be the D (6 bases). The clonotype was recovered from an adult woman who had mild COVID-19 (a few samples of this study predate the infection). Cell type and time point are not known. Sequencing was performed on PBMCs or a T cell subset sorted from them (not recorded which). In DNA, the CDR3 is TGCAGTGGACGACAGGAGTACGAGCAGTACTTC. It translates to CSGRQEYEQYF.